These 14 T cell receptor beta chains came from one sample sequenced in a study of blood T cell repertoires in COVID-19. Sequenced by immunoSEQ multiplex PCR; TCRdb stores in-frame clones only, minus some. The table has 90,000 to 150,000 clones, around 87% seen once. Sequencing was done on a sample of peripheral blood. Receptors originate from a human donor in a cohort sampled during active COVID-19.

CDR3: CASTLTRDFDNSPLHF. DNA of the CDR3: TGTGCCAGCACCTTGACAAGGGACTTCGATAATTCACCCCTCCACTTT. This chain connects TRBV21-1 to TRBJ1-6. TRBV21-1 is an annotated pseudogene. This CDR3 has 16 amino acids.

V is TRBV6-5 and J is TRBJ1-6; no firm D call. Germline V gives CDR1 MNHEY, CDR2 SVGAGI. Trimming shortened V by 0 bases and J by 10 bases, and 13 bases separated the two germline ends. The CDR3 length is 15 residues. The CDR3 sequence is CASSYSAGMGSPLHF. The CDR3 DNA follows: TGTGCCAGCAGTTACTCGGCAGGAATGGGCTCACCCCTCCACTTT.

The genes are TRBV9 and TRBJ2-2; 12 positions match TRBD2. Trimming removed 0 bases from V and 0 bases from J; junction bases left unmatched: 6. Germline CDR1 and CDR2: SGDLS and YYNGEE. The CDR3 has 19 residues. This CDR3 is CASSVALAGGLANTGELFF. CDR3 DNA sequence: TGTGCCAGCAGCGTAGCTCTAGCGGGGGGGCTCGCGAACACCGGGGAGCTGTTTTTT.

The chain employs TRBV19 and TRBJ2-5; 11 bases are a match to TRBD2. CDR1 is LNHDA and CDR2 is SQIVND in the germline V gene (reference sequence). The CDR3 loop spans 14 amino acids. The V gene end was trimmed by 7 bases and the J gene end by 5 bases; junction bases not matched to a gene: 6. CDR3 in amino acids: CASNSGGASETQYF. Written as DNA, the CDR3 is TGTGCCAGTAATAGCGGGGGGGCATCGGAGACCCAGTACTTC.

The V and J genes are TRBV19 and TRBJ2-1; TRBD2 matches at 7 bases. V was clipped by 2 bases and J by 5 bases; unmatched bases: 6. The CDR3 spans 15 residues. CDR1 and CDR2 (germline): LNHDA, SQIVND (reference sequence). The CDR3, as DNA: TGTGCCAGTAGTATAAGAAGTCTAGCGGACAATGAGCAGTTCTTC. Translated: CASSIRSLADNEQFF.

V and J are TRBV11-3 and TRBJ2-3; TRBD2 matches 16 bases. The CDR3 covers 17 residues. Germline V lookup: CDR1 SGHNT, CDR2 YENEEA. J was trimmed by 5 bases and V by 5 bases; bases with no gene match: 7. The CDR3 spells CASSRGLAGGPEDTQYF. The CDR3 DNA follows: TGTGCCAGCAGCCGGGGACTAGCGGGGGGGCCGGAAGATACGCAGTATTTT.

This CDR3 reads CATSERRQGGSTDTQYF. CDR3 nucleotide sequence: TGTGCCACCAGTGAGCGCAGACAGGGGGGAAGCACAGATACGCAGTATTTT. V and J are TRBV24-1 and TRBJ2-3, with 9 bases aligning to TRBD1. Germline V gene sequence: CDR1 KGHDR, CDR2 SFDVKD. This CDR3 is built from 17 residues. The V segment lost 4 bases and the J segment 0 bases; nucleotides outside the gene matches: 7.

CDR3 in amino acids: CASSPRGFSGVNTGELFF. The CDR3 nucleotides are TGTGCCAGCAGCCCACGCGGATTTAGCGGGGTAAACACCGGGGAGCTGTTTTTT. The chain joins TRBV6-4 to TRBJ2-2; 8 nucleotides agree with TRBD2. CDR1 MRHNA and CDR2 SNTAGT come from the germline V gene. V shed 6 bases and J 2 bases; nucleotides not matched to a gene: 14. The CDR3 extends over 18 amino acids.

V gene TRBV28 combines with J gene TRBJ1-5; tentatively, D is TRBD1 (5 bases). The CDR3 consists of 14 residues. Germline loops: CDR1 MDHEN, CDR2 SYDVKM. V was shortened by 6 bases and J by 4 bases, with 13 bases between the two germline ends. The CDR3 sequence: CASSRPGLNQPQHF. CDR3 sequence (DNA): TGTGCCAGCAGCCGGCCGGGACTTAATCAGCCCCAGCATTTT.

The CDR3 here is CASVSGQHSYEQYF. CDR3 in DNA: TGTGCCAGCGTATCGGGACAGCACTCCTACGAGCAGTACTTC. This chain links TRBV6-5 with TRBJ2-7; 7 positions agree with TRBD1. Germline lookup yields CDR1 MNHEY and CDR2 SVGAGI. The CDR3 is made up of 14 amino acids. The V gene end was trimmed by 8 bases and the J gene end by 0 bases; junction bases not matched to a gene: 7.

V is TRBV6-1 and J is TRBJ1-3; the D gene is possibly TRBD1 (5 bases). Germline loops: CDR1 MNHNS, CDR2 SASEGT. This CDR3 is built from 17 residues. V lost 1 base and J lost 1, with 14 bases in between. The CDR3 region is CASSEGRAGLSGNTIYF. The CDR3, as DNA: TGTGCCAGCAGTGAAGGGAGAGCAGGGCTATCTGGAAACACCATATATTTT.

The V gene is TRBV6-2 or TRBV6-3, the J gene TRBJ2-2; 7 bases fit TRBD2. The germline CDR1 and CDR2 sequences are MNHEY and SVGEGT. The length of the CDR3 is 15 residues. Trimming removed 5 bases from V and 7 bases from J; junction bases left unmatched: 10. CDR3 nucleotide sequence: TGTGCCAGCAGTCACGGGGGGAGTGGGATCGGGGAGCTGTTTTTT. Protein product: CASSHGGSGIGELFF.

The rearrangement joins TRBV5-1 to TRBJ1-4; D gene unclear. The CDR3 consists of 17 residues. Trimming removed 0 bases at V and 1 base at J, with 13 bases between. Per germline, CDR1 SGHRS and CDR2 YFSETQ. CDR3 protein: CASSLDRGIRTNEKLFF. For the CDR3, the DNA is TGCGCCAGCAGCTTGGATCGGGGTATAAGAACTAATGAAAAACTGTTTTTT.

The CDR3 loop reads CASLLRSSGNTIYF. CDR3 sequence (DNA): TGTGCCAGCCTGCTAAGGAGCTCTGGAAACACCATATATTTT. The V call is TRBV11-2, the J call TRBJ1-3; D remains unclear. The V gene lost 8 bases and the J gene lost 0 bases, with 11 bases spanning the gap. The CDR3 runs 14 residues. Germline V gives CDR1 SGHAT, CDR2 FQNNGV.